The clone carrying this T cell receptor (beta chain) appeared a single time. No antigen is known for it. One end of the junction is discordant with germline, which a read error may explain. The CDR3 has 17 residues. Germline V CDR1 and CDR2: MNHNS, SASEGT. RNA was extracted from bulk tissue without any cell sorting. This entry is derived from a study of tumor and adjacent non-tumor tissue in lung cancer. Study overall: Patients comprised roughly 12 adenocarcinoma, a couple of squamous cell carcinoma and 1 small cell lung cancer. Notes on the study in general: Shorter survival was associated with higher TCR diversity in tumors. Significantly higher TCR diversity was found in tumor than normal lung.

The library came from three nested PCR rounds adapted from ARM-PCR protocols. MiXCR was run by TCRdb on the multiplex PCR reads, yielding one entry per CDR3 protein. In the table there are around 210,000 distinct CDR3 sequences, 70% to 75% of which are singletons. This clonotype was sampled from a man in his 60s with non-small cell lung cancer. This chain uses TRBV6-1 with TRBJ2-7; D unresolved. The sequenced sample consisted of lung tumor tissue. As DNA, the CDR3 is TGTGCCAGCAGCCAACCAAGGGCCCGACCAGGTGCCTACAAGCAGTATTTC. It encodes CASSQPRARPGAYKQYF.